A selection of T cell receptor beta chains follows, all from one sample in a study of persistence of HIV-infected CD4 T cells. No antigen has been identified for these receptors. The protocol was immunoSEQ multiplex PCR, while the TCRdb copy is restricted to in-frame clones and leaves out a portion. The table includes more than 15,000 clones, roughly two thirds detected once. Sequences were derived from CD4+ T cells sorted from PBMCs after roughly 18-hour stimulation, sampled from a patient who received antiretroviral therapy. Receptors were obtained from an adult woman with HIV who was CMV-seropositive. Both conserved end residues are part of each CDR3. Each record gives: clone size, CDR3 length, J gene, V gene, D gene, CDR3 DNA, CDR3 protein. D genes are given only for firm matches. Clone size is stated in some rows and not others, as once, few, many or a class when expanded.

NA 14 TRBJ1-5 TRBV2 NA TGTGCCAGCCGGGCCTCCCCGAGGAATCAGCCCCAGCATTTT CASRASPRNQPQHF
once 12 TRBJ2-3 TRBV11-1 NA TGTGCCAGCAGCCGACCCCCAGATACGCAGTATTTT CASSRPPDTQYF
NA 15 TRBJ2-1 TRBV5-4 TRBD2 TGTGCCAGCAGCTCGGGACTAGCGGGGAACAATGAGCAGTTCTTC CASSSGLAGNNEQFF
NA 14 TRBJ2-7 TRBV30 TRBD2 TGTGCCTGGAGTGCAGGACTAGCGGGGTACGAGCAGTACTTC CAWSAGLAGYEQYF
few 15 TRBJ2-7 TRBV10-1 NA TGCGCCAGCAGTGAGTCGGGCGGGGGCCCAAGAGTGCAGTACTTC CASSESGGGPRVQYF
NA 16 TRBJ2-2 TRBV7-3 TRBD1 TGTGCCAGCAGCTCCAGGACAGGGGGCGGAACCGGGGAGCTGTTTTTT CASSSRTGGGTGELFF
NA 16 TRBJ2-6 TRBV5-1 NA TGCGCCAGCAGCTTGGCGACAGGACCTGGGGCCAACGTCCTGACTTTC CASSLATGPGANVLTF
NA 16 TRBJ2-1 TRBV3-1/TRBV3-2 TRBD2 TGTGCCAGCAGCCCGGGGACTAGCGGGGCCTACAATGAGCAGTTCTTC CASSPGTSGAYNEQFF
NA 13 TRBJ1-2 TRBV30 NA TGTGCCTGGAGCGACAACAGCAACTATGGCTACACCTTC CAWSDNSNYGYTF
NA 16 TRBJ2-2 TRBV19 TRBD1 TGTGCCAGTAGTATGTCCAGGGGGCAATACACCGGGGAGCTGTTTTTT CASSMSRGQYTGELFF
NA 17 TRBJ1-1 TRBV19 NA TGTGCCAGTAGTTTTCGTAGTTCTCAGGGTTTTATACCTGAAGCTTTCTTT CASSFRSSQGFIPEAFF
medium-sized 16 TRBJ2-7 TRBV7-2 NA TGTGCCAGCAGCTTAGTCGGGGGTAGGGTAATCTACGAGCAGTACTTC CASSLVGGRVIYEQYF
NA 15 TRBJ2-1 TRBV24-1 TRBD1 TGTGCCACCAGTGAGTCGGGACAGGGTTACAATGAGCAGTTCTTC CATSESGQGYNEQFF
NA 15 TRBJ2-3 TRBV3-1/TRBV3-2 NA TGTGCCAGCAGCCAAGCAGGCCCAGGCACAGATACGCAGTATTTT CASSQAGPGTDTQYF
few 17 TRBJ2-2 TRBV5-1 TRBD1 TGCGCCAGCAGCCCCGCCGGACAGGGGGCGAACACCGGGGAGCTGTTTTTT CASSPAGQGANTGELFF
NA 16 TRBJ2-2 TRBV6-5 NA TGTGCCAGCAGTTCTCCCGGGACCCAGAACACCGGGGAGCTGTTTTTT CASSSPGTQNTGELFF
NA 15 TRBJ2-7 TRBV5-5 NA TGTGCCAGCAGCCGCGCGGCCGGCGAGCTATACGAGCAGTACTTC CASSRAAGELYEQYF
few 15 TRBJ1-6 TRBV27 NA TGTGCCAGCAGTTTATCGGCGGGATGGGATTCACCCCTCCACTTT CASSLSAGWDSPLHF
NA 15 TRBJ2-7 TRBV7-2 TRBD2 TGTGCCAGCAGTAATAGCGGGGGAAGCTCCTACGAGCAGTACTTC CASSNSGGSSYEQYF
NA 17 TRBJ2-1 TRBV4-1 TRBD2 TGCGCCAGCAGCCATGGGACTAGCGGGGGGGTCAACAATGAGCAGTTCTTC CASSHGTSGGVNNEQFF
NA 15 TRBJ1-3 TRBV28 NA TGTGCCAGCAGTTTATTGGGGGGCTCTGGAAACACCATATATTTT CASSLLGGSGNTIYF
few 16 TRBJ1-3 TRBV3-1/TRBV3-2 NA TGTGCCAGCAGCCAAGGCGCAGGAAGCTCTGGAAACACCATATATTTT CASSQGAGSSGNTIYF
NA 15 TRBJ1-3 TRBV5-1 TRBD1 TGCGCCAGCAGCTCAAGGACAGGCTCTGGAAACACCATATATTTT CASSSRTGSGNTIYF
NA 14 TRBJ1-2 TRBV9 NA TGTGCCAGCAGCGTAGTCGCAGGGGACTATGGCTACACCTTC CASSVVAGDYGYTF
NA 16 TRBJ2-2 TRBV19 TRBD2 TGTGCCAGTAGAAAATCCGGGACTAGCGGTACCGGGGAGCTGTTTTTT CASRKSGTSGTGELFF
NA 14 TRBJ1-1 TRBV6-1 NA TGTGCCAGCAGTGAAGGGACGCGACGGACTGAAGCTTTCTTT CASSEGTRRTEAFF
NA 14 TRBJ1-2 TRBV5-1 NA TGCGCCAGCACACCTACACCGACTAACTATGGCTACACCTTC CASTPTPTNYGYTF
NA 13 TRBJ1-6 TRBV24-1 NA TGTGCCACCAGTGTCGACGGTAATTCACCCCTCCACTTT CATSVDGNSPLHF
NA 14 TRBJ1-6 TRBV9 NA TGTGCCAGCAGCGGGACGGCTCCGAATTCACCCCTCCACTTT CASSGTAPNSPLHF
NA 14 TRBJ2-5 TRBV2 TRBD2 TGTGCCAGAGCCACTAGCGGGGCTCAAGAGACCCAGTACTTC CARATSGAQETQYF
NA 13 TRBJ1-6 TRBV14 TRBD1 TGTGCCAGCAGCCAAGTAGGGGGCTCACCCCTCCACTTT CASSQVGGSPLHF